These 32 T cell receptor beta chains share one sample of origin, sequenced in a study of T cell responses to AZD1222 COVID-19 vaccine. Assay used: immunoSEQ multiplex PCR; TCRdb lists only in-frame clones, some missing. The sample gives roughly 150,000 clones, 75% to 90% of which show up once; about 8% is in the top ten. The sample was peripheral blood, taken on day 0 of AZD1222 vaccination. The receptors shown here come from an adult in good health.

The rearrangement links TRBV5-1 to TRBJ2-7; 8 positions agree with TRBD1. Trimming cost V 4 bases and J 5 bases; bases outside gene matches: 8. CDR1 is SGHRS, CDR2 YFSETQ, per germline. The CDR3 has 14 amino acids. In DNA form, the CDR3 reads TGCGCCAGCAGCCGAGAGACAGGGGTTGACGAGCAGTACTTC. Translated: CASSRETGVDEQYF.

The chain combines TRBV14 with TRBJ2-1; D is unresolved. The CDR3 sequence is 11 residues long. Trimming removed 4 bases from V and 9 bases from J, with 7 bases in between. CDR1 is SGHDN and CDR2 is FVKESK in the germline V gene. The CDR3 loop reads CASSRVSEQFF. The CDR3 DNA reads as TGTGCCAGCAGCCGGGTGAGTGAGCAGTTCTTC.

This sequence joins TRBV29-1 and TRBJ2-3, with TRBD2 identical over 12 bases. The CDR3 length is 14 residues. CDR1 and CDR2 (germline): SQVTM, ANQGSEA. V lost 5 bases, J lost 3 bases, and 3 bases stayed unmatched. The CDR3 sequence is CSVPTSGGTDTQYF. CDR3 bases: TGCAGCGTTCCGACTAGCGGGGGTACAGATACGCAGTATTTT.

In nucleotides, the CDR3 is TGTGCCAGCAGTCCCAACGGGGGGGCCTCCTACAATGAGCAGTTCTTC. The encoded protein is CASSPNGGASYNEQFF. The chain uses TRBV27 and TRBJ2-1; 8 bases are shared with TRBD2. CDR1 and CDR2 from the germline V gene are MNHEY and SMNVEV (reference sequence). Germline trimming cut 5 bases from V and 0 bases from J; bases unmatched to any gene: 6. This CDR3 region has 16 residues.

The chain carries TRBV15 and TRBJ2-3; no clear D. The germline V gene encodes CDR1 LNHNV and CDR2 YYDKDF (reference sequence). CDR3 size: 13 residues. Trimming removed 1 base at V and 3 bases at J, with 5 bases between. The CDR3, as DNA: TGTGCCACCAGCAGAGGTCGGACAGATACGCAGTATTTT. Translation gives CATSRGRTDTQYF. Complete variable domain (other parts from reference TRBV15 and TRBJ2-3): DAMVIQNPRYQVTQFGKPVTLSCSQTLNHNVMYWYQQKSSQAPKLLFHYYDKDFNNEADTPDNFQSRRPNTSFCFLDIRSPGLGDTAMYLCATSRGRTDTQYFGPGTRLTVL.

V is TRBV4-1 and J is TRBJ1-6; D unclear. Germline lookup yields CDR1 MGHRA and CDR2 YSYEKL. This CDR3 contains 16 residues. Trimming took off 1 base at V and 6 bases at J, with 13 bases between the two ends. DNA of the CDR3: TGCGCCAGCAGCCAAGTATCCGGGTGGGGTAATTCACCCCTCCACTTT. Translating gives CASSQVSGWGNSPLHF.

V usage is TRBV5-6 and J usage is TRBJ2-1; D is possibly TRBD1 (5 bases). This CDR3 contains 14 residues. Germline values: CDR1 SGHDT, CDR2 YYEEEE. The V end lost 1 base, the J end lost 8 bases, and 13 bases lay between the germline ends. CDR3 in amino acids: CASSLRQGTDEQFF. The CDR3 nucleotides are TGTGCCAGCAGCTTGCGCCAGGGTACGGATGAGCAGTTCTTC.

This chain connects TRBV5-1 to TRBJ2-1; D remains unclear. From germline, CDR1 is SGHRS and CDR2 YFSETQ. V lost 3 bases to trimming and J lost 4 bases, with 14 bases between them. The CDR3 is made up of 15 amino acids. For the CDR3, the DNA is TGCGCCAGCAGCTACTTCTCTGATGCTTACAATGAGCAGTTCTTC. It translates to CASSYFSDAYNEQFF.

This chain links TRBV29-1 with TRBJ2-3; D is unresolved. The CDR3 sequence is 11 residues long. Trimming stripped 6 bases from V and 0 bases from J, with 4 bases between. From germline, CDR1 is SQVTM and CDR2 ANQGSEA. The CDR3 loop is CSVTSTDTQYF. The CDR3, as DNA: TGCAGCGTGACTAGCACAGATACGCAGTATTTT.

V is TRBV19 and J is TRBJ1-6; no reliable D call. The germline V and J ends were trimmed by 3 bases and 10 bases, with 16 bases remaining between them. The CDR3 has 15 residues. Germline CDR1 reads LNHDA; CDR2 reads SQIVND (reference sequence). The CDR3 loop reads CASSIGWVVESPLHF. The CDR3 coding sequence is TGTGCCAGTAGTATTGGATGGGTGGTTGAGTCACCCCTCCACTTT.

The chain is built from TRBV28 and TRBJ2-3; TRBD2 matches 10 bases. The CDR3 has 16 residues. After removal of 1 base from V and 2 bases from J, the junction contained 3 bases not matched to a gene. Germline loops: CDR1 MDHEN, CDR2 SYDVKM. The CDR3 loop reads CASSLLAGGITDTQYF. In nucleotides, the CDR3 is TGTGCCAGCAGTTTATTAGCGGGGGGCATCACAGATACGCAGTATTTT.

The J gene is TRBJ2-1, the V gene TRBV3-1 (or the pseudogene TRBV3-2); tentative D call: TRBD2 (5 bases). Per germline, CDR1 LGHDT and CDR2 YNNKEL (reference sequence). There are 16 residues in the CDR3. V dropped 6 bases and J dropped 2 bases, with 17 bases sitting between them. This CDR3 is CASSQTGRAPYNEQFF. As DNA, the CDR3 is TGTGCCAGCAGTCAAACCGGGCGGGCACCCTACAATGAGCAGTTCTTC.

The genes are TRBV28 and TRBJ2-7; D could derive from TRBD1 or TRBD2 (5 bases each). Germline loops: CDR1 MDHEN, CDR2 SYDVKM. CDR3 length equals 14 residues. V lost 10 bases and J 5 bases, leaving 21 bases between the germline ends. CDR3 in DNA: TGTGCCATCTCCTTTACGGGGCCCTGGGACGAGCAGTACTTC. Residues: CAISFTGPWDEQYF. The whole variable domain, remainder taken from reference TRBV28 and TRBJ2-7, is DVKVTQSSRYLVKRTGEKVFLECVQDMDHENMFWYRQDPGLGLRLIYFSYDVKMKEKGDIPEGYSVSREKKERFSLILESASTNQTSMYLCAISFTGPWDEQYFGPGTRLTVT.

This clone was detected once. V gene TRBV28 combines with J gene TRBJ1-2; 10 positions match TRBD1. The V gene end was trimmed by 6 bases and the J gene end by 3 bases; junction bases not matched to a gene: 7. The CDR3 totals 15 residues. Germline-derived CDR1 and CDR2 are MDHEN and SYDVKM. The CDR3 sequence: CASRITGTGDYGYTF. The CDR3 bases are TGTGCCAGCAGAATAACCGGGACAGGGGACTATGGCTACACCTTC.

The V call is TRBV6-5, the J call TRBJ2-5; D gene uncertain. Germline V gene lookup returns CDR1 MNHEY and CDR2 SVGAGI. Trimming took 4 bases from V and 7 from J, leaving 13 bases between them. CDR3 length: 13 residues. CDR3 nucleotides: TGTGCCAGCAGTTCCCCGGCCACGGGGACCCAGTACTTC. Residues: CASSSPATGTQYF.

The V gene is TRBV5-6, the J gene TRBJ1-2; weak D call: TRBD1 (6 bases). The CDR3 spans 14 residues. CDR1 is SGHDT, CDR2 YYEEEE, per germline. Trimming took off 2 bases at V and 4 bases at J, with 12 bases between the two ends. CDR3 sequence reads: CASSFGQGIYGYTF. The CDR3, as DNA: TGTGCCAGCAGCTTCGGGCAGGGGATCTATGGCTACACCTTC.

This rearrangement joins TRBV5-4 to TRBJ2-2; perhaps TRBD2 as D (5 bases). Germline V gene lookup returns CDR1 SGHNT and CDR2 YYREEE (reference sequence). V lost 3 bases, J lost 0 bases, and 12 bases lay in between. This CDR3 is built from 16 residues. CDR3 in DNA: TGTGCCAGCAGCTCCGGGAAAGAAGCGAACACCGGGGAGCTGTTTTTT. Its protein product is CASSSGKEANTGELFF.

This clone is a singleton in its sample. This sequence joins TRBV27 and TRBJ2-3, with D possibly matching TRBD2 (6 bases). V was trimmed by 5 bases and J by 6 bases, leaving 15 bases between them. In germline, CDR1 is MNHEY, CDR2 SMNVEV (reference sequence). This CDR3 is 14 amino acids long. The CDR3 coding sequence is TGTGCCAGCAGTCCTAGCGAAGGTGGGGATACGCAGTATTTT. This encodes CASSPSEGGDTQYF.

This chain connects TRBV28 to TRBJ2-3, with TRBD2 matching over 10 bases. Germline CDR1 is MDHEN and CDR2 is SYDVKM. The CDR3 sequence is 15 residues long. V was pared by 5 bases and J by 5 bases, with 7 bases of the junction left unmatched. DNA for the CDR3: TGTGCCAGCAGTAGCGGGGGGGTGATTAGAGATACGCAGTATTTT. This gives the protein CASSSGGVIRDTQYF.

This chain uses TRBV18 with TRBJ2-5; D remains unclear. Per the germline V gene, CDR1 is KGHSH and CDR2 is LQKENI. The V end was cut by 0 bases, the J end by 5 bases, with 10 bases between. CDR3 length: 14 amino acids. CDR3 in amino acids: CASSPPARAETQYF. CDR3 in DNA: TGTGCCAGCTCACCACCGGCTAGAGCGGAGACCCAGTACTTC.

This clone was observed once. The chain couples TRBV2 to TRBJ2-1; D might be TRBD2 (5 bases). This CDR3 region has 14 residues. V lost 7 bases, J lost 8 bases, and 18 bases lay in between. Germline values: CDR1 SNHLY, CDR2 FYNNEI. The CDR3 nucleotides are TGTGCCAGCACCGGCTTGGGGTCCGGGGATGAGCAGTTCTTC. Its protein is CASTGLGSGDEQFF.

The chain links TRBV4-1 to TRBJ1-3; D is uncertain. This CDR3 comprises 17 residues. The V gene's germline CDR1 is MGHRA and CDR2 YSYEKL. V gave up 0 bases and J gave up 0 bases, with 12 bases separating them. CDR3 protein: CASSQDPPEYSGNTIYF. CDR3 bases: TGCGCCAGCAGCCAAGATCCGCCAGAGTACTCTGGAAACACCATATATTTT.

This chain's CDR3 is CASSLDPGQPYGYTF. CDR3 nucleotide sequence: TGTGCCAGCAGTCTCGATCCGGGACAGCCTTATGGCTACACCTTC. The chain joins TRBV27 to TRBJ1-2, with 7 positions matching TRBD1. The CDR3 covers 15 residues. V shed 5 bases and J 5 bases; nucleotides not matched to a gene: 11. Germline CDR1 MNHEY, CDR2 SMNVEV (reference sequence).

The chain carries TRBV9 and TRBJ2-2; D is undetermined. Germline V CDR1 and CDR2: SGDLS, YYNGEE. The V and J ends lost 3 bases and 0 bases respectively, with 3 bases between them. The CDR3 totals 13 residues. CDR3 nucleotides: TGTGCCAGCAGCGGGACGAACACCGGGGAGCTGTTTTTT. Its protein product is CASSGTNTGELFF.

V and J are TRBV6-5 and TRBJ1-1; TRBD1 agrees at 7 bases. The CDR3 has 12 amino acids. Germline V gene data show CDR1 as MNHEY and CDR2 as SVGAGI. The V segment lost 10 bases and the J segment 4 bases; nucleotides outside the gene matches: 6. The CDR3 sequence: CATSDRVTEAFF. DNA of the CDR3: TGTGCCACGTCCGACAGGGTCACTGAAGCTTTCTTT.

This clone came up once. The V and J genes are TRBV5-1 and TRBJ1-4, with D possibly being TRBD1 (6 bases). Germline V CDR1 and CDR2: SGHRS, YFSETQ. The CDR3 has 13 residues. Trimming stripped 4 bases from V and 8 bases from J, with 12 bases between. The CDR3 nucleotides read TGCGCCAGCAGCCAAAACCAGGGGGAAAAACTGTTTTTT. The encoded protein is CASSQNQGEKLFF.

This clone appeared once. This chain connects TRBV10-1 to TRBJ1-5; TRBD1 matches at 8 bases. V gave up 11 bases and J gave up 5 bases; unmatched junction bases: 5. Germline-derived CDR1 and CDR2 are WNHNN and SYGVQD (reference sequence). The CDR3 is 12 residues long. In DNA form, the CDR3 reads TGCGCCGGAGGACAGGGAGATCAGCCCCAGCATTTT. It yields the protein CAGGQGDQPQHF.

The chain links TRBV19 to TRBJ2-2; maybe TRBD2 (6 bases). The CDR3 contains 14 residues. V lost 7 bases to trimming and J lost 1 base, with 10 bases between them. CDR1 LNHDA and CDR2 SQIVND come from the germline V gene (reference sequence). In DNA, the CDR3 is TGTGCCAGTATAACGCGGGAGAACACCGGGGAGCTGTTTTTT. It specifies CASITRENTGELFF.

CDR3 sequence (DNA): TGTGCCAGCATCCAGCGCCCCGTACGCAGAGGCTTTAACACCGGGGAGCTGTTTTTT. It yields the protein CASIQRPVRRGFNTGELFF. This rearrangement joins TRBV7-9 to TRBJ2-2; D ambiguous. Trimming took 7 bases from V and 2 from J, leaving 26 bases between them. Germline V gene sequence: CDR1 SEHNR, CDR2 FQNEAQ (reference sequence). The length of the CDR3 is 19 residues.

This clone is a singleton in its sample. This chain links TRBV6-1 with TRBJ1-4; D is uncertain. Germline V lookup: CDR1 MNHNS, CDR2 SASEGT. The CDR3 totals 15 residues. Trimming removed 3 bases at V and 5 bases at J, with 13 bases between. The CDR3 bases are TGTGCCAGCAGTGATTTTTTGGGTCCCAATGAAAAACTGTTTTTT. Translated: CASSDFLGPNEKLFF.

The V call is TRBV2, the J call TRBJ2-7; D unclear. The V and J ends lost 4 bases and 3 bases respectively, with 10 bases between them. CDR1 is SNHLY, CDR2 FYNNEI, per germline. The CDR3 extends over 13 amino acids. As DNA, the CDR3 is TGTGCCAGCAGTGGGAACACCTACTACGAGCAGTACTTC. The encoded protein is CASSGNTYYEQYF. The full variable domain, in which reference TRBV2 and TRBJ2-7 provide the parts outside the CDR3, is EPEVTQTPSHQVTQMGQEVILRCVPISNHLYFYWYRQILGQKVEFLVSFYNNEISEKSEIFDDQFSVERPDGSNFTLKIRSTKLEDSAMYFCASSGNTYYEQYFGPGTRLTVT.

The chain combines TRBV3-1 (or the pseudogene TRBV3-2) with TRBJ1-5; TRBD1 aligns across 10 bases. The CDR3 length is 14 residues. Germline CDR1 is LGHDT and CDR2 is YNNKEL (reference sequence). The V gene end was trimmed by 5 bases and the J gene end by 7 bases; junction bases not matched to a gene: 5. In DNA form, the CDR3 reads TGTGCCAGCAGCGGGGGGACAGGGGAACAGCCCCAGCATTTT. Amino acid sequence: CASSGGTGEQPQHF.